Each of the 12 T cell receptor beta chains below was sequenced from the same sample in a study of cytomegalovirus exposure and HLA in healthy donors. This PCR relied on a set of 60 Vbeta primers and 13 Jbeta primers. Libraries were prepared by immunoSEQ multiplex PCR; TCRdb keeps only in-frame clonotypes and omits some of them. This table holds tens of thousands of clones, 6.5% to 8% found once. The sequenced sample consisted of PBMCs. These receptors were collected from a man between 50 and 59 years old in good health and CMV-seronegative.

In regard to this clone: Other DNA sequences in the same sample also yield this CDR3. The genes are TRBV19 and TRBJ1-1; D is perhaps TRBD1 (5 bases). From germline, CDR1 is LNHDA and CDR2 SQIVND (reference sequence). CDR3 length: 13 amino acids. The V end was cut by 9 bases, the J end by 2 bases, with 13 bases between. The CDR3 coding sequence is TGTGCCAGCTTCAGGGTCGGAAACACTGAAGCTTTCTTT. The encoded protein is CASFRVGNTEAFF. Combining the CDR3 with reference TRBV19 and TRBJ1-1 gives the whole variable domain DGGITQSPKYLFRKEGQNVTLSCEQNLNHDAMYWYRQDPGQGLRLIYYSQIVNDFQKGDIAEGYSVSREKKESFPLTVTSAQKNPTAFYLCASFRVGNTEAFFGQGTRLTVV.

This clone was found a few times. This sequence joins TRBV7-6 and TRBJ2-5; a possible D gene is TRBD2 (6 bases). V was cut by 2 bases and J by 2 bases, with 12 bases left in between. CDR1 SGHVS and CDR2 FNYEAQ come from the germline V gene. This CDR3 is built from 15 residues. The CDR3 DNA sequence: TGTGCCAGCAGCTTATTGCCGGGGGTTCAAGAGACCCAGTACTTC. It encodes CASSLLPGVQETQYF. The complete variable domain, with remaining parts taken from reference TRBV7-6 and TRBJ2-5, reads GAGVSQSPRYKVTKRGQDVALRCDPISGHVSLYWYRQALGQGPEFLTYFNYEAQQDKSGLPNDRFSAERPEGSISTLTIQRTEQRDSAMYRCASSLLPGVQETQYFGPGTRLLVL.

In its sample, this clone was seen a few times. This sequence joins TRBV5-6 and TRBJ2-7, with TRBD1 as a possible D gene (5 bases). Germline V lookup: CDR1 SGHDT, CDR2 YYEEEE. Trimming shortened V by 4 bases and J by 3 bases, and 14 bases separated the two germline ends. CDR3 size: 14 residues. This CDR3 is CASSAGDSLYEQYF. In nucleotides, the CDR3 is TGTGCCAGCAGCGCCGGAGACAGCCTCTACGAGCAGTACTTC.

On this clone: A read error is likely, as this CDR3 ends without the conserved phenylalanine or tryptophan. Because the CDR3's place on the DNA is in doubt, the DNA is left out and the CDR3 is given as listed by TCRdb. The CDR3 region is CASSYSAGAGEMFL. The V call is TRBV6-6, the J call TRBJ2-2; the D segment call TRBD1 is taken from the table without a DNA check. Germline V CDR1 and CDR2: MNHNY, SVGAGI (reference sequence). The CDR3 has 14 amino acids, counting both end residues.

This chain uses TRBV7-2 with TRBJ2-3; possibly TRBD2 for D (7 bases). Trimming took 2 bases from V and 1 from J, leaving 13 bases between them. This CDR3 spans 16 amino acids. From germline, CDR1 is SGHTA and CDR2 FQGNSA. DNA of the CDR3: TGTGCCAGCAGCTTATCAGGAGGGGGGGGCACAGATACGCAGTATTTT. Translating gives CASSLSGGGGTDTQYF.

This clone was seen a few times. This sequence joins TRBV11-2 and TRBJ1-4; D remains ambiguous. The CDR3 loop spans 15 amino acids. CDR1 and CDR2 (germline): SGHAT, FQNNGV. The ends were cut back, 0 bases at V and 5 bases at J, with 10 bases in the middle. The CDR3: CASSLDAIVNEKLFF. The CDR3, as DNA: TGTGCCAGCAGCTTAGACGCTATTGTAAATGAAAAACTGTTTTTT. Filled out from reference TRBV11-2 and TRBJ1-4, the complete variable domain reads EAGVAQSPRYKIIEKRQSVAFWCNPISGHATLYWYQQILGQGPKLLIQFQNNGVVDDSQLPKDRFSAERLKGVDSTLKIQPAKLEDSAVYLCASSLDAIVNEKLFFGSGTQLSVL.

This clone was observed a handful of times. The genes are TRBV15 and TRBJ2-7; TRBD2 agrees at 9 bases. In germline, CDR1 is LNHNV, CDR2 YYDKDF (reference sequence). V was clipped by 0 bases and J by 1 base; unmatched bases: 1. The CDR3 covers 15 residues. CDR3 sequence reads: CATSRESGRSYEQYF. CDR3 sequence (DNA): TGTGCCACCAGCAGAGAGAGCGGGAGGTCCTACGAGCAGTACTTC.

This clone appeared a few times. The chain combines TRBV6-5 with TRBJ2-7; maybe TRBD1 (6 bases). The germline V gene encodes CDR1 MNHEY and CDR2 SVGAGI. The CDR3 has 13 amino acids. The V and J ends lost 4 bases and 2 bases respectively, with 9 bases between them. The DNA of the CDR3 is TGTGCCAGCAGTTTCGGACAGCCCTACGAGCAGTACTTC. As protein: CASSFGQPYEQYF.

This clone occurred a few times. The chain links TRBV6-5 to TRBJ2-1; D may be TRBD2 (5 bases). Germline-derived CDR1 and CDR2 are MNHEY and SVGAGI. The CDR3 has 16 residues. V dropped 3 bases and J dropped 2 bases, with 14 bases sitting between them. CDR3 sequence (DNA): TGTGCCAGCAGTTATAGGAATCGAGCGGCCTACAATGAGCAGTTCTTC. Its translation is CASSYRNRAAYNEQFF.

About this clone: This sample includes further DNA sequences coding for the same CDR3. The CDR3 nucleotides are TGTGCCAGCTCACCAGATCAGGCCCAGCCCCAGCATTTT. Its translation is CASSPDQAQPQHF. The chain carries TRBV18 and TRBJ1-5, with D unclear. The V and J ends lost 2 bases and 7 bases respectively, with 9 bases between them. The CDR3 consists of 13 residues. Germline V gene data show CDR1 as KGHSH and CDR2 as LQKENI.

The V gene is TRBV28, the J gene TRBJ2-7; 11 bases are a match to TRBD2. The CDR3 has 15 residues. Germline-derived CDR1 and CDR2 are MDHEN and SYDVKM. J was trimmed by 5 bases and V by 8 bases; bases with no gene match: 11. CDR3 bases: TGTGCCAGCGGGCGGGCTAGCGGGAGGAGGCACGAGCAGTACTTC. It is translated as CASGRASGRRHEQYF.

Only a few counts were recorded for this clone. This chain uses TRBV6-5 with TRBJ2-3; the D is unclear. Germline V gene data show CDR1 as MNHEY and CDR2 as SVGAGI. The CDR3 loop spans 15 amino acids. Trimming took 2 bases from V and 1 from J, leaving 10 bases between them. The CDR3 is CASSYRAGGTDTQYF. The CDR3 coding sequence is TGTGCCAGCAGTTACAGAGCAGGCGGCACAGATACGCAGTATTTT.